This T cell receptor beta chain was documented in a study of T cells in Graves' hyperthyroidism and ophthalmopathy. This clonotype was seen ten or more times. Its antigen is currently unknown. This may be a read error, as it is one base from a much larger clone. TCR beta CDR3 sequences were amplified from RNA transcripts. Carried out on the TCR CDR3, a first-round RT-PCR used the HTBI primer set. TCRdb fed the multiplex PCR reads into MiXCR, producing one record per CDR3 protein. The sample includes roughly 520,000 distinct CDR3 sequences, roughly 24% of them seen just once. Study-wide findings and caveats: The model foresaw ophthalmopathy a median about 6.1 months prior to onset.

From germline, CDR1 is SNHLY and CDR2 FYNNEI. With 6 bases removed from V and 1 base from J, the gap between germline ends came to 3 bases. The CDR3 runs 12 residues. Ophthalmopathy patients had Clinical Activity Score at least 3, NOSPECS grade at least 4, duration under 3 months. Diagnoses used clinical symptoms, serum thyroxine and TRAb, thyroid ultrasound and orbital computed tomography. This sequence joins TRBV2 and TRBJ2-2; D unresolved. The receptor comes from a woman aged 25-40 years with Graves' ophthalmopathy. The sequencing input was blood. CDR3 coding DNA: TGTGCCAGCAGCATGAACACCGGGGAGCTGTTTTTT. Its protein product is CASSMNTGELFF.